These 2 T cell receptor beta chains originate from one sample sequenced in a study of shared clonotypes between healthy human individuals (dated by TCRdb to the early 2020s). The receptor library was made with the immunoSEQ multiplex PCR assay. TCRdb's version of the immuneACCESS table is confined to in-frame rearrangements and falls short of the full clone set. An unresolved V gene accounts for under half of the shortfall where checked; the remainder is of unknown origin. This sample comprises some 2,000,000 clones, roughly 94% of them detected only once. The top ten clones comprise 1% to 1.3% of the sample. CD8 naive samples were obtained by positive selection for CCR7 among CD45RO-negative cells, yielding a CD45RA+CCR7+ population from which TemRA cells were excluded. Sequenced sample: naive CD8+ T cells sorted from blood. The cell subset or site tag for this specimen amounts to: CD45RA+CCR7+. The receptor source for this set is a man younger than 35 in good health.

The gene calls are TRBV4-3 and TRBJ1-2; a weak D match, TRBD1 (6 bases). The germline V gene encodes CDR1 LGHNA and CDR2 YSLEER. The V end lost 4 bases, the J end lost 6 bases, and 12 bases lay between the germline ends. This CDR3 comprises 13 residues. CDR3: CASSPITGNGYTF. In DNA, the CDR3 is TGCGCCAGCAGCCCCATCACAGGGAATGGCTACACCTTC.

V usage is TRBV19 and J usage is TRBJ1-5; TRBD1 aligns across 9 bases. Germline V gene sequence: CDR1 LNHDA, CDR2 SQIVND (reference sequence). V lost 7 bases, J lost 3 bases, and 7 bases stayed unmatched. The CDR3 has 15 residues. CDR3 loop: CASKGTGLLNQPQHF. The CDR3 region has the DNA TGTGCCAGTAAGGGGACAGGGCTGCTCAATCAGCCCCAGCATTTT.